This TCR beta chain emerged from a study of T cells in Graves' hyperthyroidism and ophthalmopathy. Notes on the study in general: Blood also held most thyroid clonotypes expanded beyond 0.001.

Patients with uncontrolled infections, other autoimmune diseases, pregnancy or lactation were excluded. Clinicians diagnosed patients from clinical symptoms, serum thyroxine and TRAb, thyroid ultrasound and orbital computed tomography. The PBMCs had their origin in around 9.1 ml of fresh peripheral blood. Amplification of TCR beta CDR3 regions used RNA as the template. TCR CDR3 underwent first-round RT-PCR with the HTBI primer set. TCRdb reprocessed the multiplex PCR reads with MiXCR, giving one entry per CDR3 protein. The sample lists around 340,000 distinct CDR3 sequences; about 15% were seen once. This clonotype appeared many times. Its antigen is undetermined. V dropped 2 bases and J dropped 5 bases, with 33 bases sitting between them. Germline V gene lookup returns CDR1 DFQATT and CDR2 SNEGSKA (reference sequence). The CDR3 is made up of 20 amino acids.

V gene TRBV20-1 combines with J gene TRBJ2-5; D may correspond to TRBD1 or TRBD2 (7 bases each). What was sequenced was blood. The receptor comes from a woman under 40 with Graves' hyperthyroidism. Here the CDR3 DNA reads TGCAGTGCTAGACCGCCCCGGAGGAGGGGGCGGGTTGCGGGAGAGGAGACCCAGTACTTC. Its protein is CSARPPRRRGRVAGEETQYF.